Included here is one T cell receptor beta chain sequence, with context. Produced via immunoSEQ multiplex PCR; TCRdb's table is partial and in-frame only. The sample lists 56,000 or so clones; 93% were seen once. The sample is drawn from a study of technical replicates of blood from a few donors. The CDR3 covers 16 residues. Germline V gene data show CDR1 as LNHDA and CDR2 as SQIVND (reference sequence). The V and J ends lost 3 bases and 5 bases respectively, with 17 bases between them. Sequencing was performed on PBMCs. The chain is built from TRBV19 and TRBJ2-1, with a tentative D call TRBD2 (6 bases). The source of this sequence is a human donor in good health. Some clones in this sample may be carry-over from other donors' samples. The CDR3, as DNA: TGTGCCAGTAGTATCACGGGGGAAGGTCCCAACAATGAGCAGTTCTTC. Encoded protein: CASSITGEGPNNEQFF.